This T cell receptor (beta chain) was profiled in a study of early T cells in non-severe SARS-CoV-2 infection listed by TCRdb under 2021. For the study in its entirety: Because TCR sequencing was done on bulk RNA from unsorted whole blood, the alpha and beta chains could not be paired.

The study was a case-control design nested within a healthcare worker cohort in London, UK, with weekly nasopharyngeal swab PCR tests and blood sampling. Healthcare workers were recruited between 23 and 31 March 2020, during the week of the UK lockdown, and were followed weekly for up to about 15 weeks. The CDR3 covers 13 residues, taking in both the cysteine and the phenylalanine. Of all the DNA, just the CDR3 is kept, 39 bases in frame from base 1. V loses 1 base, J loses 5 bases, and the germline ends lie 6 bases apart. Per the germline V gene, SGHAT is the CDR1 and FQNNGV is the CDR2. This clonotype was recorded many times. Its antigen target is currently unknown. Nothing much larger sits one base from this clone, and base qualities are not available. Library generation was performed with 5' RACE. For sequencing, a NextSeq 500 was employed. In the TCR library protocol, unique molecular identifiers were attached to individual cDNA molecules to correct for PCR bias and sequencing error. Both TCR alpha and beta chains were sequenced, and tight co-correlation was observed between alpha and beta sequence abundances in each sample. Processing in the source paper ran as follows. Decombinator V4 was used to annotate TCR sequences for V gene, J gene and CDR3. TCRs were defined as expanded if a significant change between any two time points was detected under a Poisson model with p below 0.0001. Abundances of TCRs were expressed as counts per million after normalisation to the total number of TCRs sequenced in each sample. TRAV1-2 paired with TRAJ12, TRAJ20 or TRAJ33 defined MAIT TCRs, while TRAV10 paired with TRAJ18 defined iNKT TCRs. VDJdb, accessed 1 November 2021, was searched for CMV, EBV and SARS-CoV-2 annotated TCRs, with TCRs annotated for multiple antigens excluded. TCRdb itself trimmed the public reads at Q25 with fastp, ran MiXCR and retained productive beta chains. Each entry merges the rows of one CDR3 protein and shows their most common DNA and genes. The V and J calls follow TCRdb's processing rather than the paper's. The sample has around 77,000 distinct CDR3 sequences on record, about 9.5% of them singletons. Under 10% of the sample is held by the ten biggest clonotypes.

The research as a whole found: VDJdb matching was skewed toward anti-spike CD8 responses and likely underestimated virus-specific expansions, missing private and CD4 specificities.

Sequenced here: whole blood, sampled at baseline. This receptor chain uses TRBV11-2 and TRBJ1-3, and TRBD1 may be the D gene, going by 5 matching bases. The TCR was taken from an adult who was a healthcare worker with PCR-confirmed SARS-CoV-2 infection or an uninfected control (not recorded which). The CDR3 protein is CASSLGDRNTIYF. The DNA sequence is TGTGCCAGCAGCTTAGGGGACCGAAACACCATATATTTT.